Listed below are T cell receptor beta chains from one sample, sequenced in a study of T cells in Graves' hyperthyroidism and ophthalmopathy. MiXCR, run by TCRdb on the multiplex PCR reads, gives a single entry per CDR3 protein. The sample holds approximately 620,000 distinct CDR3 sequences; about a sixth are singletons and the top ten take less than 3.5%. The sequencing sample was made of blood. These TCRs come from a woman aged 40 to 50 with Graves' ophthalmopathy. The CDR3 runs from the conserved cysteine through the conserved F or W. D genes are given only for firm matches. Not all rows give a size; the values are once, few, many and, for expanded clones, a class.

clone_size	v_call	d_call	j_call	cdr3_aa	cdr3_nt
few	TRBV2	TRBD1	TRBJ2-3	CASNAQGWRTDTQYF	TGTGCCAGCAACGCACAGGGGTGGAGGACAGATACGCAGTATTTT
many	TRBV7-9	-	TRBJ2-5	CASSSAMTGRVETQYF	TGTGCCAGCAGCTCCGCGATGACAGGGAGGGTAGAGACCCAGTACTTC
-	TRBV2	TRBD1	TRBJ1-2	CASSEATGTGGPGYGYTF	TGTGCCAGCAGTGAAGCAACCGGGACAGGGGGGCCCGGCTATGGCTACACCTTC
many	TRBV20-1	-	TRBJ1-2	CSAREPGTLYGYTF	TGCAGTGCTAGAGAGCCCGGGACACTCTATGGCTACACCTTC
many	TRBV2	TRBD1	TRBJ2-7	CASKFDRGSSYEQYF	TGTGCCAGCAAATTTGACAGGGGGTCCTCCTACGAGCAGTACTTC
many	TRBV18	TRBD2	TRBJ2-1	CASSPPGLAGFNEQFF	TGTGCCAGCTCACCACCGGGACTAGCGGGCTTCAATGAGCAGTTCTTC
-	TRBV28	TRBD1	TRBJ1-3	CASSLMDRVGNTIYF	TGTGCCAGCAGTTTAATGGACAGGGTTGGAAACACCATATATTTT
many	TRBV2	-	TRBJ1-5	CASSDGGLQPQHF	TGTGCCAGCAGTGACGGGGGGCTTCAGCCCCAGCATTTT
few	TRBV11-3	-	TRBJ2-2	CASSLDGGWAGELFF	TGTGCCAGCAGCTTAGATGGAGGTTGGGCCGGGGAGCTGTTTTTT
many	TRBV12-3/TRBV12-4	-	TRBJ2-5	CASTSTNQETQYF	TGTGCCAGCACCTCGACTAACCAAGAGACCCAGTACTTC
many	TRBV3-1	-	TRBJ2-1	CASSQGRGEQFF	TGTGCCAGCAGCCAAGGGCGGGGCGAGCAGTTCTTC
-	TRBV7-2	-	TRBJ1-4	CASSLAWGSEKLFF	TGTGCCAGCAGCTTAGCTTGGGGGTCTGAAAAACTGTTTTTT
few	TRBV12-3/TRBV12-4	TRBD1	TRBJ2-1	CASRYTGGGEQFF	TGTGCCAGCAGGTACACAGGGGGCGGTGAGCAGTTCTTC
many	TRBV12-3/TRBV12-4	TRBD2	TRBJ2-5	CASSPGTSGGPQETQYF	TGTGCCAGCAGTCCAGGGACTAGCGGGGGCCCCCAAGAGACCCAGTACTTC
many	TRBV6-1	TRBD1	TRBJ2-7	CASREIGTGTYEQYF	TGTGCCAGCAGGGAAATCGGGACAGGGACCTACGAGCAGTACTTC
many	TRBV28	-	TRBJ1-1	CASSLGVATEAFF	TGTGCCAGCAGTTTAGGGGTAGCCACTGAAGCTTTCTTT
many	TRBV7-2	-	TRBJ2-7	CASSSRSPPYEQYF	TGTGCCAGCAGCTCGCGTAGCCCCCCCTACGAGCAGTACTTC
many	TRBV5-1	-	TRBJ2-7	CASSFRTPGYEQYF	TGCGCCAGCAGCTTCCGAACACCGGGCTACGAGCAGTACTTC
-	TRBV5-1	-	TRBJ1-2	CASSLPGVLGYTF	TGTGCCAGCAGCCTCCCAGGGGTCTTGGGCTACACCTTC
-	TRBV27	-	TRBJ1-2	CASSLLADSNYGYTF	TGTGCCAGCAGTTTATTGGCGGATTCTAACTATGGCTACACCTTC
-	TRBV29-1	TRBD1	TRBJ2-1	CSARDSSTNNEQFF	TGCAGCGCCCGGGACAGCTCGACCAACAATGAGCAGTTCTTC
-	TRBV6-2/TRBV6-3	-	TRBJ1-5	CASSYYGPENQPQHF	TGTGCCAGCAGTTACTATGGTCCCGAGAATCAGCCCCAGCATTTT
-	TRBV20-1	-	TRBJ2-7	CSARVGTGYEQYF	TGCAGTGCTAGAGTGGGCACGGGTTACGAGCAGTACTTC
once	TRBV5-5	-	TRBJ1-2	CASSSGGGSYGYTF	TGTGCCAGCAGTTCCGGAGGGGGTTCCTATGGCTACACCTTC
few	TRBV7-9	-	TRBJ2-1	CASSRTSVDEQFF	TGTGCCAGCAGCCGCACTAGTGTCGATGAGCAGTTCTTC
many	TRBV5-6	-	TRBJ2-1	CASSWGLRDGHNEQFF	TGTGCCAGCAGCTGGGGTCTGCGGGATGGTCACAATGAGCAGTTCTTC
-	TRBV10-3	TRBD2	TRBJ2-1	CAISDGLAGSNEQFF	TGTGCCATCAGCGACGGACTAGCGGGAAGTAATGAGCAGTTCTTC
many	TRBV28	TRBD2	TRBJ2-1	CASSRLAGDGRDEQFF	TGTGCCAGCAGTCGACTAGCGGGAGACGGGAGGGATGAGCAGTTCTTC
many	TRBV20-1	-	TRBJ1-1	CSASTQGITEAFF	TGCAGTGCTAGTACGCAGGGGATCACTGAAGCTTTCTTT
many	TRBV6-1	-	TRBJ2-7	CASSSAAGSSYEQYF	TGTGCCAGCAGTTCCGCGGCGGGAAGCTCCTACGAGCAGTACTTC
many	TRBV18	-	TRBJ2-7	CASSPDGGPYEQYF	TGTGCCAGCTCACCAGACGGAGGGCCCTACGAGCAGTACTTC
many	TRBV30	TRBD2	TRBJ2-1	CAWAQASGSDEQFF	TGTGCCTGGGCCCAAGCCAGCGGGAGCGATGAGCAGTTCTTC
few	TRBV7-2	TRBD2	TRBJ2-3	CASSRVGGSDTQYF	TGTGCCAGCAGCCGCGTGGGGGGGTCAGATACGCAGTATTTT
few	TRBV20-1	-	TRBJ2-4	CSASGSDNIQYF	TGCAGTGCCTCCGGGAGCGATAACATTCAGTACTTC
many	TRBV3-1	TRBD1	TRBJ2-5	CASSETGGGGQETQYF	TGTGCCAGCAGCGAAACAGGGGGAGGAGGGCAAGAGACCCAGTACTTC
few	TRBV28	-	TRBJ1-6	CASSFQGPDSPLHF	TGTGCCAGCAGTTTTCAGGGGCCTGATTCACCCCTCCACTTT
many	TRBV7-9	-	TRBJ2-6	CASSLEAGPSGANVLTF	TGTGCCAGCAGCTTAGAAGCAGGTCCCTCTGGGGCCAACGTCCTGACTTTC
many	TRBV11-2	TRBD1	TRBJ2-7	CASSTEGQGDEQYF	TGTGCCAGCAGCACTGAGGGACAGGGGGACGAGCAGTACTTC
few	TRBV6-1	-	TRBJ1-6	CASSEQRRNSPLHF	TGTGCCAGCAGTGAACAGAGGCGAAATTCACCCCTCCACTTT
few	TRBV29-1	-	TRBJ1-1	CSARQVNTEAFF	TGCAGCGCCCGACAGGTGAACACTGAAGCTTTCTTT
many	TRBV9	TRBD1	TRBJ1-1	CASSAKGQAVTEAFF	TGTGCCAGCAGCGCTAAGGGACAGGCGGTTACTGAAGCTTTCTTT